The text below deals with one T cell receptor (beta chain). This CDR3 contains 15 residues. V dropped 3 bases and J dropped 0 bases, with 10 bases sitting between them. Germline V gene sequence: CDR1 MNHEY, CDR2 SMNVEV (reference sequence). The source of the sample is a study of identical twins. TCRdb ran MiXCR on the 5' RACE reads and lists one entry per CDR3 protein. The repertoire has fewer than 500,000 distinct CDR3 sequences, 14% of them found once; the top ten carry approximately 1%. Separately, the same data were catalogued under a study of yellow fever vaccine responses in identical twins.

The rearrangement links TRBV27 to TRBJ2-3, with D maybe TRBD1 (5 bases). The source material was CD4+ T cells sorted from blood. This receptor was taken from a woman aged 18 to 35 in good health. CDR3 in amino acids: CASSFFDRSTDTQYF. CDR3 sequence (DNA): TGTGCCAGCAGTTTCTTCGACAGAAGCACAGATACGCAGTATTTT.